The 26 T cell receptor beta chains given below trace back to one sample, sequenced in a study of T cells in Graves' hyperthyroidism and ophthalmopathy. The investigators amplified TCR beta CDR3 regions from RNA transcripts. The TCR CDR3 first-round RT-PCR relied on the HTBI primer set. One entry per CDR3 protein results from TCRdb running MiXCR on the multiplex PCR reads. This table holds hundreds of thousands of distinct CDR3 sequences, approximately 14% found once. The sequencing sample was made of blood. The receptors originated from a woman between 40 and 50 years old with Graves' ophthalmopathy.

This clonotype was counted at least ten times. The chain recombines TRBV9 with TRBJ2-1, with 9 positions matching TRBD2. V shed 6 bases, J shed 6 bases, and the junction held 7 bases outside the gene matches. Looked up from germline, CDR1 is SGDLS and CDR2 is YYNGEE. The CDR3 spans 14 residues. The chain's CDR3 is CASNSGSLGNEQFF. The CDR3 DNA sequence: TGTGCCAGCAATAGCGGGAGTCTTGGCAATGAGCAGTTCTTC.

This clonotype showed up many times. V is TRBV6-1 and J is TRBJ1-3; 7 nucleotides match TRBD1. The V and J ends lost 6 bases and 4 bases, in that order; junction bases with no gene match: 6. Germline CDR1 MNHNS, CDR2 SASEGT. The CDR3 contains 14 residues. The CDR3 DNA is TGTGCCAGCAGCCCGACAGGGATGGGAAACACCATATATTTT. This sequence encodes CASSPTGMGNTIYF.

The rearrangement joins TRBV12-5 to TRBJ2-5; 14 bases agree with TRBD2. The CDR3 covers 22 residues. After removal of 4 bases from V and 0 bases from J, the junction contained 19 bases not matched to a gene. Germline V gene sequence: CDR1 LGHNT, CDR2 FRNRAP. The CDR3 DNA is TGTGCTAGTGGTTGCCCTGCGGGACAACCGGGACTAGCGGGAGAGTACCAAGAGACCCAGTACTTC. This translates into CASGCPAGQPGLAGEYQETQYF.

V and J are TRBV15 and TRBJ1-1; TRBD1 matches 10 bases. The CDR3 contains 16 residues. Per germline, CDR1 LNHNV and CDR2 YYDKDF (reference sequence). Germline trimming cut 1 base from V and 4 bases from J; bases unmatched to any gene: 6. The CDR3 region has the DNA TGTGCCACCAGCAGAGGGGACAGGGGATCGTCCACTGAAGCTTTCTTT. This codes for CATSRGDRGSSTEAFF.

This chain joins TRBV6-2 or TRBV6-3 and TRBJ1-3; 7 bases fit TRBD1. The CDR3 is made up of 18 amino acids. Germline trimming cut 5 bases from V and 1 base from J; bases unmatched to any gene: 14. CDR1 and CDR2 (germline): MNHEY, SVGEGT. CDR3: CASSRLGDTGESGNTIYF. CDR3 DNA: TGTGCCAGCAGTCGCCTAGGAGATACAGGGGAGTCTGGAAACACCATATATTTT.

This clonotype has a handful of counts. V and J are TRBV20-1 and TRBJ2-5; 10 nucleotides line up with TRBD1. The CDR3 totals 16 residues. V was clipped by 0 bases and J by 3 bases; unmatched bases: 7. CDR1 is DFQATT, CDR2 SNEGSKA, per germline (reference sequence). The CDR3 spells CSARDPSDRGKETQYF. CDR3 DNA sequence: TGCAGTGCTAGAGACCCTTCGGACAGGGGGAAAGAGACCCAGTACTTC.

This clonotype was seen ten or more times. J is TRBJ2-7 and V is TRBV5-1, with D maybe TRBD1 (5 bases). Germline CDR1 is SGHRS and CDR2 is YFSETQ. The CDR3 consists of 12 residues. V was trimmed by 6 bases and J by 1 base, leaving 8 bases between them. The chain's CDR3 is CASTDKSYEQYF. CDR3 coding DNA: TGCGCCAGCACGGACAAATCCTACGAGCAGTACTTC.

In this sample, this clonotype turned up many times. J is TRBJ1-2 and V is TRBV20-1; no firm D call. V lost 3 bases to trimming and J lost 4 bases, with 15 bases between them. The germline gives CDR1 DFQATT, CDR2 SNEGSKA (reference sequence). The CDR3 sequence is 14 residues long. Here the CDR3 DNA reads TGCAGTGCTAGGGACCCCGATAACAGCTATGGCTACACCTTC. Translation: CSARDPDNSYGYTF.

This clonotype was detected ten times or more. The chain carries TRBV7-9 and TRBJ2-7, with D possibly matching TRBD2 (7 bases). V lost 7 bases, J lost 2 bases, and 12 bases lay in between. The CDR3 runs to 13 residues. Germline assignment: CDR1 SEHNR and CDR2 FQNEAQ (reference sequence). The CDR3 DNA sequence: TGTGCCAGCAAGGGGGGGATGACCTACGAGCAGTACTTC. Protein sequence: CASKGGMTYEQYF. Using reference TRBV7-9 and TRBJ2-7 for the parts outside the CDR3, the full variable domain is DTGVSQNPRHKITKRGQNVTFRCDPISEHNRLYWYRQTLGQGPEFLTYFQNEAQLEKSRLLSDRFSAERPKGSFSTLEIQRTEQGDSAMYLCASKGGMTYEQYFGPGTRLTVT.

This clonotype was counted ten times or more. The gene calls are TRBV6-2 or TRBV6-3 and TRBJ2-7; maybe TRBD1 (6 bases). The germline V gene has CDR1 MNHEY and CDR2 SVGEGT. Trimming stripped 2 bases from V and 3 bases from J, with 17 bases between. The CDR3 extends over 16 amino acids. CDR3 DNA: TGTGCCAGCAGTTACGGTACAGGGTCAACAGGCTACGAGCAGTACTTC. This codes for CASSYGTGSTGYEQYF.

This chain connects TRBV29-1 to TRBJ1-1; D is perhaps TRBD1 (5 bases). Trimming cost V 4 bases and J 5 bases, with 11 bases left between them. From germline, CDR1 is SQVTM and CDR2 ANQGSEA. This CDR3 spans 12 amino acids. CDR3 bases: TGCAGCGTTGGGCTAGGGGAAACTGAAGCTTTCTTT. This sequence encodes CSVGLGETEAFF. The entire variable domain, with the rest obtained from reference TRBV29-1 and TRBJ1-1, is as follows: SAVISQKPSRDICQRGTSLTIQCQVDSQVTMMFWYRQQPGQSLTLIATANQGSEATYESGFVIDKFPISRPNLTFSTLTVSNMSPEDSSIYLCSVGLGETEAFFGQGTRLTVV.

This clonotype was observed a handful of times. The chain recombines TRBV30 with TRBJ2-6, with a weak D call TRBD2 (5 bases). The germline V gene encodes CDR1 GTSNPN and CDR2 SVGIG (reference sequence). Trimming stripped 2 bases from V and 0 bases from J, with 17 bases between. There are 18 residues in the CDR3. CDR3 protein: CAWSKISGISSGANVLTF. The CDR3, as DNA: TGTGCCTGGAGTAAGATTTCGGGGATAAGCTCTGGGGCCAACGTCCTGACTTTC.

This clonotype was seen repeatedly, ten times or more. The CDR3 sequence: CASSLGGRARETQYF. Written as DNA, the CDR3 is TGTGCCAGCAGCTTAGGCGGGAGGGCCCGGGAGACCCAGTACTTC. The chain recombines TRBV7-2 with TRBJ2-5; 9 bases map to TRBD2. The CDR3 contains 15 residues. Per the germline V gene, CDR1 is SGHTA and CDR2 is FQGNSA. J lost 5 bases, V lost 1 base, and 5 bases had no gene match.

This clonotype was seen only a few times. The chain couples TRBV3-1 to TRBJ2-5, with TRBD1 identical over 8 bases. CDR1 is LGHDT, CDR2 YNNKEL, per germline (reference sequence). V shed 2 bases, J shed 3 bases, and the junction held 2 bases outside the gene matches. The CDR3 extends over 14 amino acids. CDR3 sequence (DNA): TGTGCCAGCAGCCAAACGACAGGGGAAGAGACCCAGTACTTC. This translates into CASSQTTGEETQYF.

This clonotype was found many times. The chain is built from TRBV6-2 or TRBV6-3 and TRBJ2-3; D call uncertain. Germline-derived CDR1 and CDR2 are MNHEY and SVGEGT. The CDR3 runs to 15 residues. Between the trimmed V and J ends, which lost 6 bases and 0 bases, there was a span of 13 bases. The CDR3 DNA follows: TGTGCCAGCAGCCCAGACTCATTTAGCACAGATACGCAGTATTTT. Translated: CASSPDSFSTDTQYF.

There are many counts of this clonotype. V is TRBV20-1 and J is TRBJ1-2; D unresolved. Germline assignment: CDR1 DFQATT and CDR2 SNEGSKA (reference sequence). Trimming removed 0 bases at V and 3 bases at J, with 14 bases between. The CDR3 is made up of 15 amino acids. Here the CDR3 reads CSARDSEGDYYGYTF. CDR3 DNA: TGCAGTGCTAGAGATAGTGAGGGAGACTACTATGGCTACACCTTC.

At least ten counts were recorded for this clonotype. The CDR3 bases are TGTGCCAGCAGCTCCTTGTTCCGGGGACAGGGGGCTTTCGAAGCTTTCTTT. Its translation is CASSSLFRGQGAFEAFF. The V gene is TRBV6-4, the J gene TRBJ1-1; 12 nucleotides line up with TRBD1. The CDR3 totals 17 residues. The junction had 16 bases not matched to a gene; V was cut back by 6 bases and J by 8 bases. Germline V gene lookup returns CDR1 MRHNA and CDR2 SNTAGT.

This clonotype was counted at least ten times. The chain carries TRBV2 and TRBJ2-2, with a tentative D call TRBD1 (6 bases). Trimming took off 5 bases at V and 4 bases at J, with 11 bases between the two ends. The CDR3 is 14 amino acids. CDR1 SNHLY and CDR2 FYNNEI come from the germline V gene. Here the CDR3 DNA reads TGTGCCAGCAGTTCAACAGGGATCACCGGGGAGCTGTTTTTT. Encoded protein: CASSSTGITGELFF. Variable domain in full (rest from reference TRBV2 and TRBJ2-2): EPEVTQTPSHQVTQMGQEVILRCVPISNHLYFYWYRQILGQKVEFLVSFYNNEISEKSEIFDDQFSVERPDGSNFTLKIRSTKLEDSAMYFCASSSTGITGELFFGEGSRLTVL.

This clonotype was seen a few times. This chain links TRBV3-1 with TRBJ2-7, with 11 bases matching TRBD2. J lost 1 base, V lost 4 bases, and 6 bases had no gene match. The CDR3 has 16 residues. Germline V gene sequence: CDR1 LGHDT, CDR2 YNNKEL (reference sequence). CDR3 region: CASSLLAGGHSYEQYF. DNA for the CDR3: TGTGCCAGCAGCCTCCTAGCGGGAGGTCATTCCTACGAGCAGTACTTC.

This clonotype has ten or more counts. The chain employs TRBV30 and TRBJ2-5; maybe TRBD2 (7 bases). Germline loops: CDR1 GTSNPN, CDR2 SVGIG (reference sequence). The CDR3 contains 16 residues. The V gene lost 0 bases and the J gene lost 4 bases, with 18 bases spanning the gap. CDR3 amino acids: CAWSVGGPYSGETQYF. Written as DNA, the CDR3 is TGTGCCTGGAGTGTGGGGGGGCCTTATTCCGGAGAGACCCAGTACTTC.

Ten or more counts support this clonotype. V and J are TRBV6-5 and TRBJ2-7; maybe TRBD1 (6 bases). Germline V gene lookup returns CDR1 MNHEY and CDR2 SVGAGI. The CDR3 consists of 15 residues. Trimming took 1 base from V and 6 from J, leaving 16 bases between them. In nucleotides, the CDR3 is TGTGCCAGCAGTTACTGGTCGGGACACGGACCCGAGCAGTACTTC. Amino acids: CASSYWSGHGPEQYF.

This clonotype was seen a few times. J is TRBJ2-7 and V is TRBV10-3; TRBD2 aligns across 8 bases. The V gene's germline CDR1 is ENHRY and CDR2 SYGVKD. The J segment lost 7 bases and the V segment lost 10 bases, leaving 21 bases of the junction unmatched. The CDR3 spans 16 residues. The CDR3 sequence: CASRESGTRGPSEQYF. The DNA for the CDR3 is TGTGCCAGCAGAGAGTCCGGGACTAGAGGCCCTTCGGAGCAGTACTTC.

This clonotype was observed a handful of times. V is TRBV6-4 and J is TRBJ1-1; tentatively, D is TRBD1 (6 bases). Germline-derived CDR1 and CDR2 are MRHNA and SNTAGT. Trimming cost V 8 bases and J 2 bases, with 33 bases left between them. The CDR3 covers 20 residues. The CDR3 DNA sequence: TGTGCCAGCTTGCCCAGGTATGGGGGGCCCAACCACTCTAAAAACACTGAAGCTTTCTTT. Its protein is CASLPRYGGPNHSKNTEAFF.

This clonotype turned up a few times. The chain carries TRBV4-1 and TRBJ1-4; a possible D gene is TRBD1 (5 bases). Germline loops: CDR1 MGHRA, CDR2 YSYEKL. The CDR3 runs 17 residues. The germline V and J ends were trimmed by 0 bases and 4 bases, with 15 bases remaining between them. The CDR3 DNA follows: TGCGCCAGCAGCCAAGAAGCAGGACAAAGAAGTAATGAAAAACTGTTTTTT. It encodes CASSQEAGQRSNEKLFF.

Note on this clonotype: As the CDR3 is not closed by the conserved phenylalanine or tryptophan, this likely results from a read error. The gene calls are TRBV9 and TRBJ1-1, with D uncertain. The germline gives CDR1 SGDLS, CDR2 YYNGEE. V gave up 0 bases and J gave up 0 bases, with 9 bases separating them. The CDR3 totals 15 residues. CDR3 loop: CASSVVGELNTEAFS. In DNA, the CDR3 is TGTGCCAGCAGCGTAGTAGGAGAGTTGAACACTGAAGCTTTCTCT.

The table lists this clonotype with many counts. This chain joins TRBV15 and TRBJ2-5, with 9 bases matching TRBD2. The trim removed 4 bases at V and 4 bases at J, leaving 7 bases unmatched. The CDR3 is made up of 15 amino acids. Germline CDR1 reads LNHNV; CDR2 reads YYDKDF (reference sequence). In DNA, the CDR3 is TGTGCCACCAGCAAAGATAGAGCGGGAGGAGAGACCCAGTACTTC. It specifies CATSKDRAGGETQYF.